Sequencing of this T cell receptor (beta chain) was carried out in a study of Tregs in tolerant kidney transplant recipients. As to this clone: From the germline J gene comes the end of the CDR3, since the read stops 3 residues before it.

Generated by immunoSEQ multiplex PCR, the TCRdb table keeps only in-frame clones and is missing some. The sample has roughly 48,000 clones; the top ten hold about 0.85%. This CDR3 is 15 amino acids long. Trimming removed 4 bases at V and 3 bases at J, with 17 bases between. Germline CDR1 reads SGHRS; CDR2 reads YFSETQ. The clonotype comes from a human donor who received a combined kidney and bone marrow transplant. This specimen was CD4+ T cells from blood, taken before the transplant. This chain joins TRBV5-1 and TRBJ2-7, with D tentatively TRBD2 (6 bases). CDR3 DNA, as far as it was read: TGCGCCAGCAGCCTGGGTAGCGGAGGGTACTACGAG. Translating gives CASSLGSGGYYE. The CDR3, in full, reads CASSLGSGGYYEQYF.